These 28 T cell receptor beta chains share one sample of origin, sequenced in a study of identical twins. TCRdb reprocessed the 5' RACE reads via MiXCR and lists one record per CDR3 protein. Of some 730,000 distinct CDR3 sequences in the sample, 15% to 20% are singletons; the top ten hold roughly 14%. These same records also appear under a second study, on T cells expressing NK-cell markers.

Sequencing input: PBMCs. The receptors were gathered from a woman between 18 and 29 years old in good health.

This clonotype was observed a handful of times. The rearrangement uses TRBV5-1 and TRBJ2-3, with unresolved D. Per germline, CDR1 SGHRS and CDR2 YFSETQ. V lost 4 bases and J lost 2, with 14 bases in between. This CDR3 contains 15 residues. As DNA, the CDR3 is TGCGCCAGCAGCCAACAACCCCAGACCACAGATACGCAGTATTTT. It codes for CASSQQPQTTDTQYF.

The CDR3 sequence is CASSRGTIQYTGELFF. CDR3 DNA sequence: TGTGCCAGCAGCCGGGGGACTATACAATACACCGGGGAGCTGTTTTTT. V usage is TRBV12-3 or TRBV12-4 and J usage is TRBJ2-2; 7 positions agree with TRBD2. This CDR3 region has 16 residues. V lost 6 bases to trimming and J lost 3 bases; unmatched junction nucleotides: 10.

The V call is TRBV4-3, the J call TRBJ2-1; 12 nucleotides align to TRBD2. The V segment lost 4 bases and the J segment 7 bases; nucleotides outside the gene matches: 5. Germline V CDR1 and CDR2: LGHNA, YSLEER. The CDR3 is made up of 15 amino acids. CDR3 nucleotide sequence: TGCGCCAGCAGCCGCCGACTAGCGGGAGTTAATGAGCAGTTCTTC. Protein sequence: CASSRRLAGVNEQFF.

To note about this clonotype: Since the CDR3 does not end with the conserved phenylalanine or tryptophan, this likely comes from a read error. The chain recombines TRBV9 with TRBJ2-1; D gene uncertain. Trimming pared 1 base from V and 0 bases from J, leaving 2 bases between. CDR1 and CDR2 from the germline V gene are SGDLS and YYNGEE. There are 13 residues in the CDR3. The CDR3 loop reads CASSVYSYNEQFL. In nucleotides, the CDR3 is TGTGCCAGCAGCGTATACTCCTACAATGAGCAGTTCCTC.

This clonotype was recorded many times. V usage is TRBV5-1 and J usage is TRBJ2-5; 8 positions agree with TRBD1. There are 16 residues in the CDR3. J gave up 0 bases and V 4 bases, and 8 bases lay outside the gene matches. Looked up from germline, CDR1 is SGHRS and CDR2 is YFSETQ. CDR3 protein: CASSQGQGTHQETQYF. Written as DNA, the CDR3 is TGCGCCAGCAGCCAAGGACAGGGTACCCACCAAGAGACCCAGTACTTC.

The V call is TRBV12-3 or TRBV12-4, the J call TRBJ2-5; perhaps D is TRBD1 or TRBD2 (5 bases each). The V and J ends lost 5 bases and 5 bases respectively, with 12 bases between them. This CDR3 is 13 amino acids long. CDR3 DNA sequence: TGTGCCAGCAGTGGTGACGAGGGGGAGACCCAGTACTTC. Translated, it gives CASSGDEGETQYF.

The V call is TRBV7-9, the J call TRBJ1-1, with a possible D match to TRBD1 (6 bases). With 2 bases removed from V and 9 bases from J, the gap between germline ends came to 25 bases. Germline loops: CDR1 SEHNR, CDR2 FQNEAQ (reference sequence). The CDR3 consists of 17 residues. The DNA for the CDR3 is TGTGCCAGCAGCTTATGGGGGCAGGGCTTCGAATTCGGACAAGCTTTCTTT. Translation: CASSLWGQGFEFGQAFF.

V usage is TRBV20-1 and J usage is TRBJ2-7, with TRBD1 matching over 7 bases. V lost 1 base, J lost 7 bases, and 10 bases stayed unmatched. Germline assignment: CDR1 DFQATT and CDR2 SNEGSKA (reference sequence). The CDR3 length is 14 residues. CDR3 region: CSARANGDSGEQYF. The CDR3 DNA reads as TGCAGTGCTAGAGCCAATGGGGACAGCGGAGAGCAGTACTTC.

This clonotype was detected only a few times. The rearrangement uses TRBV29-1 and TRBJ2-4, with unresolved D. The CDR3 length is 13 residues. The germline V gene encodes CDR1 SQVTM and CDR2 ANQGSEA. Trimming shortened V by 3 bases and J by 1 base, and 7 bases separated the two germline ends. The CDR3 DNA follows: TGCAGCGTTGAGGACGGTGCCAAAAACATTCAGTACTTC. Its translation: CSVEDGAKNIQYF.

This clonotype occurred a few times. The chain joins TRBV20-1 to TRBJ2-2; maybe TRBD1 (6 bases). This CDR3 has 17 residues. In germline, CDR1 is DFQATT, CDR2 SNEGSKA (reference sequence). V dropped 0 bases and J dropped 4 bases, with 18 bases sitting between them. The CDR3 DNA reads TGCAGTGCTAGAGATTTGCGGTCGACAGGAATCACCGGGGAGCTGTTTTTT. It translates to CSARDLRSTGITGELFF.

This clonotype was seen ten or more times. The chain combines TRBV12-3 or TRBV12-4 with TRBJ1-2; the D is unclear. The length of the CDR3 is 11 residues. Trimming shortened V by 4 bases and J by 9 bases, and 9 bases separated the two germline ends. The CDR3 region is CASSSFFSYTF. In DNA, the CDR3 is TGTGCCAGCAGTTCCTTTTTTAGCTACACCTTC.

In this sample, this clonotype turned up a few times. The chain has TRBV14 and TRBJ2-4, with 8 bases lining up with TRBD2. This CDR3 is built from 14 residues. Trimming cost V 4 bases and J 7 bases; bases outside gene matches: 6. CDR1 SGHDN and CDR2 FVKESK come from the germline V gene. For the CDR3, the DNA is TGTGCCAGCAGCCCCCGGGAGGGATGGAACATTCAGTACTTC. Amino acid sequence: CASSPREGWNIQYF. Based on the CDR3 plus reference TRBV14 and TRBJ2-4, the full variable domain is EAGVTQFPSHSVIEKGQTVTLRCDPISGHDNLYWYRRVMGKEIKFLLHFVKESKQDESGMPNNRFLAERTGGTYSTLKVQPAELEDSGVYFCASSPREGWNIQYFGAGTRLSVL.

This clonotype was observed many times. This chain links TRBV12-3 or TRBV12-4 with TRBJ1-2; 8 positions agree with TRBD1. The length of the CDR3 is 13 residues. Unmatched junction bases numbered 3, after V lost 3 bases and J lost 6 bases. The CDR3 region is CASSFGQGNGYTF. The CDR3 DNA follows: TGTGCCAGCAGTTTTGGACAGGGTAATGGCTACACCTTC.

This chain uses TRBV29-1 with TRBJ2-1, with TRBD2 identical over 7 bases. Germline lookup yields CDR1 SQVTM and CDR2 ANQGSEA. Losses at the gene ends were 2 bases for V and 6 bases for J; bases not matched to a gene: 10. The CDR3 is 15 amino acids. CDR3 nucleotide sequence: TGCAGCGTTGAACCTGGCGGGAGAAACGGCAATGAGCAGTTCTTC. This translates into CSVEPGGRNGNEQFF.

In its sample, this clonotype was seen a few times. The gene calls are TRBV20-1 and TRBJ2-3; weak D call: TRBD2 (5 bases). Trimming left V 2 bases short and J 5 bases short, with 20 bases between. Germline CDR1 DFQATT, CDR2 SNEGSKA (reference sequence). The CDR3 is 16 residues long. CDR3 in DNA: TGCAGTGCTAGACCAGCGGAGGTCTCCTCGGTAGATACGCAGTATTTT. Protein product: CSARPAEVSSVDTQYF.

This clonotype was picked up many times. The chain carries TRBV20-1 and TRBJ2-1; 10 bases align to TRBD1. This CDR3 contains 14 residues. Germline V gene data show CDR1 as DFQATT and CDR2 as SNEGSKA (reference sequence). V was pared by 3 bases and J by 9 bases, with 8 bases of the junction left unmatched. CDR3 nucleotide sequence: TGCAGTGCTAGTGCCGTGGACAGGGGGAGTGAGCAGTTCTTC. Translating it yields CSASAVDRGSEQFF.

The sample holds a few counts of this clonotype. This chain uses TRBV9 with TRBJ1-2, with D perhaps matching TRBD1 (5 bases). CDR1 and CDR2 (germline): SGDLS, YYNGEE. Trimming cost V 7 bases and J 8 bases, with 12 bases left between them. This CDR3 contains 11 residues. CDR3 DNA sequence: TGTGCCAGCTTCAGGGCGTCAGGCTACACCTTC. This gives the protein CASFRASGYTF.

This clonotype has at least ten counts. The chain links TRBV6-1 to TRBJ2-3; 10 nucleotides line up with TRBD2. The CDR3 consists of 16 residues. The germline gives CDR1 MNHNS, CDR2 SASEGT. The V and J ends lost 7 bases and 2 bases, in that order; junction bases with no gene match: 9. The CDR3 DNA reads as TGTGCCAGCATCTCCCTCCTAGCGGGGGTCACAGATACGCAGTATTTT. It specifies CASISLLAGVTDTQYF.

V usage is TRBV20-1 and J usage is TRBJ2-5, with D unresolved. The CDR3 has 13 residues. V dropped 4 bases and J dropped 5 bases, with 14 bases sitting between them. The V gene's germline CDR1 is DFQATT and CDR2 SNEGSKA (reference sequence). This CDR3 is CSAIRRLGETQYF. Here the CDR3 DNA reads TGCAGTGCTATTCGACGGTTGGGGGAGACCCAGTACTTC.

This clonotype was counted between two and nine times. Here the CDR3 DNA reads TGTGCCAGCAGCTTGTACAGGGTCAATGAGCAGTTCTTC. Translation gives CASSLYRVNEQFF. The chain joins TRBV5-6 to TRBJ2-1; maybe TRBD1 (6 bases). CDR1 is SGHDT, CDR2 YYEEEE, per germline. This CDR3 has 13 residues. V lost 1 base to trimming and J lost 6 bases, with 8 bases between them.

This clonotype was found a few times. The V gene is TRBV6-2 or TRBV6-3, the J gene TRBJ2-1, with D unresolved. The CDR3 has 12 amino acids. With 5 bases removed from V and 8 bases from J, the gap between germline ends came to 10 bases. Germline-derived CDR1 and CDR2 are MNHEY and SVGEGT. The CDR3, as DNA: TGTGCCAGCAGTCCCCGCTCGGATGAGCAGTTCTTC. Translated, it gives CASSPRSDEQFF.

This clonotype was counted a few times. The chain recombines TRBV15 with TRBJ1-4; D remains ambiguous. Germline lookup yields CDR1 LNHNV and CDR2 YYDKDF (reference sequence). This CDR3 has 12 residues. Trimming pared 6 bases from V and 3 bases from J, leaving 5 bases between. The CDR3 reads CATSLPNEKLFF. CDR3 coding DNA: TGTGCCACCAGTCTTCCTAATGAAAAACTGTTTTTT.

The sample holds a few counts of this clonotype. The chain carries TRBV5-1 and TRBJ1-1; D is perhaps TRBD1 (5 bases). Trimming stripped 0 bases from V and 7 bases from J, with 10 bases between. CDR3 size: 13 residues. Germline assignment: CDR1 SGHRS and CDR2 YFSETQ. The CDR3 nucleotides are TGCGCCAGCAGCTTGGAAGGACAACTTGAAGCTTTCTTT. Protein: CASSLEGQLEAFF.

The J gene is TRBJ2-1, the V gene TRBV20-1; 9 nucleotides line up with TRBD2. The CDR3 spans 15 residues. Germline values: CDR1 DFQATT, CDR2 SNEGSKA (reference sequence). Germline trimming cut 0 bases from V and 4 bases from J; bases unmatched to any gene: 4. The DNA for the CDR3 is TGCAGTGCTAGAGATAGGACTAGCGCGTACAATGAGCAGTTCTTC. It codes for CSARDRTSAYNEQFF.

The V call is TRBV7-7, the J call TRBJ2-3; no clear D gene. V lost 7 bases to trimming and J lost 3 bases, with 14 bases between them. The germline gives CDR1 SSHAT, CDR2 FNYEAQ (reference sequence). The CDR3 totals 14 residues. The CDR3 coding sequence is TGTGCCAGCACCCCCGTGGCGGTAACAGATACGCAGTATTTT. It yields the protein CASTPVAVTDTQYF.

The chain has TRBV27 and TRBJ2-2; D perhaps matches TRBD1 (6 bases). V lost 2 bases, J lost 5 bases, and 15 bases lay in between. The CDR3 totals 16 residues. The germline gives CDR1 MNHEY, CDR2 SMNVEV (reference sequence). The CDR3 is CASSLVGARGTGELFF. CDR3 bases: TGTGCCAGCAGTTTAGTGGGGGCGAGAGGGACCGGGGAGCTGTTTTTT.

This chain uses TRBV10-3 with TRBJ2-7, with 10 bases aligning to TRBD2. V trimming: 9 bases; J trimming: 4 bases; junction bases outside the gene matches: 6. The CDR3 loop spans 13 amino acids. Germline V lookup: CDR1 ENHRY, CDR2 SYGVKD. This chain's CDR3 is CAIKLAGAYEQYF. The DNA of the CDR3 is TGTGCCATTAAGCTAGCGGGAGCTTACGAGCAGTACTTC.

There are a few counts of this clonotype. The chain is built from TRBV12-3 or TRBV12-4 and TRBJ2-3, with D unresolved. V dropped 4 bases and J dropped 0 bases, with 11 bases sitting between them. There are 15 residues in the CDR3. CDR3 amino acids: CASSSQDVSTDTQYF. DNA of the CDR3: TGTGCCAGCAGTTCCCAGGACGTCAGCACAGATACGCAGTATTTT.